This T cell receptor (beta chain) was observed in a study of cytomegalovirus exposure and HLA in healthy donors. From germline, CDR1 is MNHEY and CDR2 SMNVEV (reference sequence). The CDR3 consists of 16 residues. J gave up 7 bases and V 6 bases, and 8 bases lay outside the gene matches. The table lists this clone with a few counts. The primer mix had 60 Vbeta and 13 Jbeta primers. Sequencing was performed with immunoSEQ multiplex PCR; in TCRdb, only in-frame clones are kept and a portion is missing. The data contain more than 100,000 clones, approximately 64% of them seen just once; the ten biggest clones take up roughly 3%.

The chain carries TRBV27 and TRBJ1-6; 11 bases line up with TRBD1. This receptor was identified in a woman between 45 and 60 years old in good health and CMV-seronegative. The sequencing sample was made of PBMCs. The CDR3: CASRVGQGARNSPLHF. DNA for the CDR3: TGTGCCAGCAGGGTAGGACAGGGGGCAAGAAATTCACCCCTCCACTTT.